The clone carrying this TCR beta chain is labeled as medium-sized. These data belong to a study of metastatic and nonmetastatic thyroid tumors. The CDR3 runs 15 residues. Per the germline V gene, CDR1 is SNHLY and CDR2 is FYNNEI. With V trimmed by 4 bases and J by 3 bases, 3 bases remained unmatched. From the PCR reads, TCRdb re-called clones with MiXCR. The profile shows 8,500 to 13,000 clones, around 30% of them singletons. All patients were untreated before thyroid surgery. The sequencing sample was made of tumor tissue. The chain is built from TRBV2 and TRBJ2-2; 9 positions match TRBD2. This clonotype was obtained from a male donor with papillary thyroid cancer or a benign thyroid nodule (not recorded which). Some clones in this sample may be carry-over from other donors' samples. DNA of the CDR3: TGTGCCAGCAGTGGTAGCGGGAGCCACACCGGGGAGCTGTTTTTT. This encodes CASSGSGSHTGELFF.